This T cell receptor beta chain was captured in a study of PD-L1 blockade in urothelial cancer. Study details: Atezolizumab was started by patients around 2014 at 1,200 mg intravenously every 3 weeks. Median T cell count in tumor samples was about 1,300.

CDR3 length equals 12 residues. Germline values: CDR1 SQVTM, CDR2 ANQGSEA. V shed 4 bases and J 6 bases; nucleotides not matched to a gene: 5. The authors spiked synthetic TCR analog templates into each PCR. The assay was immunoSEQ multiplex PCR, and TCRdb's table has in-frame clones only and misses some. Of about 650 clones listed, less than 35% are singletons. Only one count was recorded for this clone. The V gene is TRBV29-1, the J gene TRBJ2-7; 8 nucleotides line up with TRBD1. The sample in question was tumor tissue, obtained before atezolizumab (anti-PD-L1) treatment. The source of this sequence is a man between 60 and 70 years old with urothelial cancer. The CDR3 bases are TGCAGCGTTGCGCAGGGGGCTGGCGAGCAGTACTTC. Translated, it gives CSVAQGAGEQYF.